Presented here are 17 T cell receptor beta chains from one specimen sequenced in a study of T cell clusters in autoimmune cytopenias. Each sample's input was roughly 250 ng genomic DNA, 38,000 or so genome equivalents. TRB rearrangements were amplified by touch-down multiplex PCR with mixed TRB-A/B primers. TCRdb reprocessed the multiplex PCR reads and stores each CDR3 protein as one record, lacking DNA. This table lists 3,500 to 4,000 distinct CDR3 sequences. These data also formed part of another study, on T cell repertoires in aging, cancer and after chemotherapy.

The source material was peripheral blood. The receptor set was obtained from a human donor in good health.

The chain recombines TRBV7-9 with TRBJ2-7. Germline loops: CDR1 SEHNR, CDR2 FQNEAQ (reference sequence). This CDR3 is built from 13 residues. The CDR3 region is CASSAGRSYEQYF.

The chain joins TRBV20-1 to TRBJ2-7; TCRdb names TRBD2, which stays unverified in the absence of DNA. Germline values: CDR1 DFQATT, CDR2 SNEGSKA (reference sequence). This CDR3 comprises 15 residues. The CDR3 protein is CSAWTSGSVTYEQYF.

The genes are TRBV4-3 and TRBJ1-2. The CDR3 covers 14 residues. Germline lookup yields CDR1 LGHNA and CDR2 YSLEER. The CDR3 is CASSQQGANYGYTF.

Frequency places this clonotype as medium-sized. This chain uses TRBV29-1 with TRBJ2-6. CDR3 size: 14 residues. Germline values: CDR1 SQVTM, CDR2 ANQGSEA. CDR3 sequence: CSVALDSGANVLTF.

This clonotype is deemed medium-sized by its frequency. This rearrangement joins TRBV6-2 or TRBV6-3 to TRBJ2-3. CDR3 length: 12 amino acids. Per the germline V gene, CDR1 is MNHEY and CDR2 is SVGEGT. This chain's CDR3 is CASSLSTDTQYF.

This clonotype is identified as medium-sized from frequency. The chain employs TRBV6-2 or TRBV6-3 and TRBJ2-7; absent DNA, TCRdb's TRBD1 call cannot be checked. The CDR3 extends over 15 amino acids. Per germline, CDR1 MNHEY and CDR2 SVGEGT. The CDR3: CASSLTRVRAYEQYF.

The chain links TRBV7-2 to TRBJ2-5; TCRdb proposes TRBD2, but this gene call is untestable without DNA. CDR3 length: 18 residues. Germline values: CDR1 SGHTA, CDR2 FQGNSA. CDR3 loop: CASSFGIYGTSGGETQYF.

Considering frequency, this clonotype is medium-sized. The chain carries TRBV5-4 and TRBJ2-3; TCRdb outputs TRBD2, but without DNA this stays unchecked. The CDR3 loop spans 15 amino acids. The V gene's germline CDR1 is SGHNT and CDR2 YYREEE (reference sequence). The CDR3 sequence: CASSLRASGADTQYF.

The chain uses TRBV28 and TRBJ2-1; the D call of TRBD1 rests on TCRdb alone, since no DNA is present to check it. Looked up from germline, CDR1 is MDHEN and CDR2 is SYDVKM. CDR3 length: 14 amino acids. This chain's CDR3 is CASSSTGLEAEQFF.

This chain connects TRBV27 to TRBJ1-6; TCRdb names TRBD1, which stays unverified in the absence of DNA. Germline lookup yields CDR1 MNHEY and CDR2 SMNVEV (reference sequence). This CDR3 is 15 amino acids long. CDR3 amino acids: CASSDRPEGNSPLHF.

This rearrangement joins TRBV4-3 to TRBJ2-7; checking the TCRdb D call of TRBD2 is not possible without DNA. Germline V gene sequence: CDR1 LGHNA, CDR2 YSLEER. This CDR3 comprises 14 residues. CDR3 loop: CASSPSRSSYEQYF.

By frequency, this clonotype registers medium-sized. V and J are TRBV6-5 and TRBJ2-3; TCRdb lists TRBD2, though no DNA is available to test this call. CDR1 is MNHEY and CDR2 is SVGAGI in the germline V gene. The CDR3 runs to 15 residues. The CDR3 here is CASSDLAGGADTQYF.

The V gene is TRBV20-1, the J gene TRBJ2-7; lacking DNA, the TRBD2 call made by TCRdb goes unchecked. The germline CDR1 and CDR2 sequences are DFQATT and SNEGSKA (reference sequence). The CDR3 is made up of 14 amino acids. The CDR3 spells CSARYSGSSNEQYF.

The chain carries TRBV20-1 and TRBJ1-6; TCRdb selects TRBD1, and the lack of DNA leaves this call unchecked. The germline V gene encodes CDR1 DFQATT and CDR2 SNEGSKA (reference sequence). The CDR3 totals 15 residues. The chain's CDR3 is CSARDWTGSGSPLHF.

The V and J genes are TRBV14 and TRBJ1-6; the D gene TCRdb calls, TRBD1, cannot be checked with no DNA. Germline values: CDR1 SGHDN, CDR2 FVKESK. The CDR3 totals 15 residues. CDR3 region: CASSLGDRLGSPLHF. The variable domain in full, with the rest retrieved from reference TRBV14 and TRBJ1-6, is EAGVTQFPSHSVIEKGQTVTLRCDPISGHDNLYWYRRVMGKEIKFLLHFVKESKQDESGMPNNRFLAERTGGTYSTLKVQPAELEDSGVYFCASSLGDRLGSPLHFGNGTRLTVT.

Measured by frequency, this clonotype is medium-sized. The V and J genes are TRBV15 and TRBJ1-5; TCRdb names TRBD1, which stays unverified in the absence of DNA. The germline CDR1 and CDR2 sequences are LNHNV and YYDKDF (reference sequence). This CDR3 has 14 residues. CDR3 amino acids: CATSSYRGGQPQHF.

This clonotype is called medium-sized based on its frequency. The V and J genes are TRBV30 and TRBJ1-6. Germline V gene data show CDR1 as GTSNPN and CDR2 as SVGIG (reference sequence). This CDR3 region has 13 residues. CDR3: CAWNAAANSPLHF.